The present entry profiles one T cell receptor beta chain with its context. A sample-barcoded 5' primer and a J-beta primer mix were used in a second PCR of roughly 6 to 11 cycles. MiXCR, applied by TCRdb to the 5' RACE reads, yields one record per CDR3 protein. The data hold 750,000 to 950,000 distinct CDR3 sequences, with around 29% observed a single time. This entry is derived from a study of blood T cells in healthy people across ages. These same data were also listed under a study on T cells of mothers and their children.

This clonotype was obtained from a woman in her thirties or forties in good health. Sample: blood.

DNA of the CDR3: TGTGCCAGCAGTTCCTTAGCGGGGGGGCTCTACGAGCAGTTCTTC. This sequence encodes CASSSLAGGLYEQFF. The chain employs TRBV27 and TRBJ2-1; 11 bases line up with TRBD2. V lost 4 bases to trimming and J lost 10 bases; unmatched junction nucleotides: 9. The germline gives CDR1 MNHEY, CDR2 SMNVEV (reference sequence). The CDR3 has 15 amino acids.